Listed here are 13 T cell receptor beta chains from one sample, sequenced in a study of radiotherapy plus CTLA-4 blockade in lung cancer (dated by TCRdb to 2016 to 2018). Libraries were built with the immunoSEQ multiplex PCR assay. TCRdb's version of the immuneACCESS table is confined to in-frame rearrangements and falls short of the full clone set. An unresolved V gene accounts for under half of the shortfall where checked; the remainder is of unknown origin. Here the sample has 35,000 to 50,000 clones; approximately 70% occur a single time. The ten largest clones represent around 3.3% of the sample. This material consisted of peripheral blood, taken from a patient treated with radiotherapy plus ipilimumab. Receptors were obtained from a human donor with non-small cell lung cancer who had a complete response to radiotherapy plus ipilimumab.

This clone was picked up one time. The chain recombines TRBV9 with TRBJ1-2; D not resolved. Between the trimmed V and J ends, which lost 0 bases and 4 bases, there was a span of 4 bases. The CDR3 runs to 12 residues. Germline-derived CDR1 and CDR2 are SGDLS and YYNGEE. In DNA, the CDR3 is TGTGCCAGCAGCGTAGACGGCTATGGCTACACCTTC. It yields the protein CASSVDGYGYTF.

This rearrangement joins TRBV30 to TRBJ2-1, with TRBD2 matching over 7 bases. J lost 3 bases, V lost 3 bases, and 5 bases had no gene match. Germline V gene data show CDR1 as GTSNPN and CDR2 as SVGIG (reference sequence). The CDR3 runs to 14 residues. This CDR3 reads CAWRGSGIYNEQFF. The CDR3 coding sequence is TGTGCCTGGAGGGGCAGCGGGATCTACAATGAGCAGTTCTTC.

The V gene is TRBV5-5, the J gene TRBJ2-7; D is possibly TRBD1 (5 bases). With 0 bases removed from V and 2 bases from J, the gap between germline ends came to 12 bases. Germline V CDR1 and CDR2: SGHKS, YYEKEE (reference sequence). The CDR3 has 15 residues. The CDR3 spells CASSLGQGGTYEQYF. The CDR3 nucleotides read TGTGCCAGCAGCTTGGGCCAGGGTGGTACCTACGAGCAGTACTTC.

This clone was seen a few times. The J gene is TRBJ2-7, the V gene TRBV28; 8 positions agree with TRBD1. Germline V CDR1 and CDR2: MDHEN, SYDVKM. With 6 bases clipped from V and 5 bases from J, the junction kept 6 bases outside the gene matches. The CDR3 consists of 13 residues. CDR3 sequence reads: CASSPTGANEQYF. The CDR3 coding sequence is TGTGCCAGCAGCCCGACAGGGGCCAACGAGCAGTACTTC. The variable domain in full, with the rest retrieved from reference TRBV28 and TRBJ2-7, is DVKVTQSSRYLVKRTGEKVFLECVQDMDHENMFWYRQDPGLGLRLIYFSYDVKMKEKGDIPEGYSVSREKKERFSLILESASTNQTSMYLCASSPTGANEQYFGPGTRLTVT.

This clone was detected a few times. The gene calls are TRBV2 and TRBJ2-5; 7 bases are a match to TRBD2. Trimming took 10 bases from V and 5 from J; bases not matched to a gene: 13. There are 14 residues in the CDR3. Germline values: CDR1 SNHLY, CDR2 FYNNEI. Written as DNA, the CDR3 is TGTGCCACCGCTTATTGGGGGGGTGGTGAGACCCAGTACTTC. This encodes CATAYWGGGETQYF.

The chain is built from TRBV2 and TRBJ1-1, with 8 bases that match TRBD1. Germline values: CDR1 SNHLY, CDR2 FYNNEI. The CDR3 spans 13 residues. V lost 4 bases, J lost 6 bases, and 4 bases stayed unmatched. The CDR3 loop reads CASSGQGRAEAFF. The CDR3 bases are TGTGCCAGCAGTGGACAGGGGAGGGCTGAAGCTTTCTTT.

This chain joins TRBV19 and TRBJ1-5; D is undetermined. The germline V gene encodes CDR1 LNHDA and CDR2 SQIVND (reference sequence). The CDR3 runs to 14 residues. V shed 7 bases and J shed 5 bases, with 15 bases lying between them. DNA for the CDR3: TGTGCCAGTACCCGGCTGATTGAGGATCAGCCCCAGCATTTT. Translating gives CASTRLIEDQPQHF.

CDR3 in amino acids: CASSLYSGANVLTF. As DNA, the CDR3 is TGTGCCAGCAGTCTATACTCTGGGGCCAACGTCCTGACTTTC. This chain uses TRBV6-5 with TRBJ2-6, with no clear D. The CDR3 runs to 14 residues. V lost 5 bases and J 0 bases, leaving 5 bases between the germline ends. CDR1 and CDR2 (germline): MNHEY, SVGAGI.

The V gene is TRBV27, the J gene TRBJ2-7; 10 positions match TRBD2. The CDR3 runs to 14 residues. Germline trimming cut 3 bases from V and 4 bases from J; bases unmatched to any gene: 3. Germline CDR1 MNHEY, CDR2 SMNVEV (reference sequence). CDR3 sequence reads: CASSFSGRSYEQYF. In DNA form, the CDR3 reads TGTGCCAGCAGTTTTAGCGGGAGGTCATACGAGCAGTACTTC.

This clone was counted a single time. This sequence joins TRBV7-6 and TRBJ2-1; a possible D gene is TRBD2 (6 bases). Germline V lookup: CDR1 SGHVS, CDR2 FNYEAQ. V was pared by 0 bases and J by 6 bases, with 12 bases between. CDR3 length: 15 amino acids. Written as DNA, the CDR3 is TGTGCCAGCAGCTTAGCGGGGGGACCCCCCAATGAGCAGTTCTTC. Its translation is CASSLAGGPPNEQFF.

The chain has TRBV7-9 and TRBJ1-1; 8 bases are shared with TRBD1. The junction had 0 bases not matched to a gene; V was cut back by 2 bases and J by 1 base. Germline loops: CDR1 SEHNR, CDR2 FQNEAQ (reference sequence). The CDR3 is 14 amino acids. The CDR3 sequence: CASSLQGANTEAFF. The CDR3 region has the DNA TGTGCCAGCAGCTTACAGGGGGCGAACACTGAAGCTTTCTTT.

This rearrangement joins TRBV18 to TRBJ2-7; 8 nucleotides align to TRBD1. The CDR3 has 14 amino acids. The V segment lost 6 bases and the J segment 4 bases; nucleotides outside the gene matches: 8. The germline gives CDR1 KGHSH, CDR2 LQKENI. This CDR3 reads CASSQGAQTYEQYF. In nucleotides, the CDR3 is TGTGCCAGCTCGCAGGGGGCCCAAACTTACGAGCAGTACTTC.

CDR3 nucleotide sequence: TGTGCCAGCAGCCCTCCGGAGGGGATTGAAGCTTTCTTT. This gives the protein CASSPPEGIEAFF. The chain is built from TRBV6-6 and TRBJ1-1, with D possibly being TRBD1 (5 bases). Germline-derived CDR1 and CDR2 are MNHNY and SVGAGI (reference sequence). The CDR3 is 13 residues long. V lost 6 bases and J lost 7, with 15 bases in between.